This T cell receptor (beta chain) was sequenced for a study of blood T cell repertoires in COVID-19 (dated by TCRdb to 2019 to 2021). General notes on the study: Samples from collaborators originated in the United States, Italy and Spain and spanned both the acute and convalescent phases of COVID-19. The prospective study material was composed of cDNA or gDNA derived from T cells, B-cell-depleted T cells, or PBMCs. Deeply sampled blood TCRbeta repertoires from subjects exposed to, actively infected with, or recovered from COVID-19 were included in the dataset. The repertoires were made available in a free public database intended to serve as a resource for research on the immune response to SARS-CoV-2. Samples were obtained from the ongoing ImmuneRACE study (first 160 participants) and from 1,254 subjects provided by 6 global collaborators. Nearly every sample came with metadata listing a de-identified subject ID, COVID-19 status, age in years and sex. HLA class I and class II types, where available, came from metadata supplied by the sample provider rather than from assay-based typing. Beyond this particular receptor, the publication reports: The quantity of clinical and demographic metadata differed by source and by participant and was supplied without curation.

The CDR3 runs 14 residues from the cysteine to the phenylalanine. Here the CDR3 DNA is all that survives: 42 bases in frame from base 1. Deletion took 0 bases off V and 4 bases off J, with a span of 10 bases between the germline ends. The germline V gene (reference sequence) supplies CDR1 SGHNT and CDR2 YYREEE. Concerning this clone: The antigen it binds to is not known. No base quality information exists; no much larger clone differs at one position.

TCRbeta CDR3 regions were amplified from genomic DNA using the immunoSEQ Assay, a bias-controlled multiplex PCR. The original methods were these. Within the assay, amplification of reference gene primers was used to estimate how many nucleated cells each sample contained. To quantify the absolute abundance of each unique TCRbeta CDR3 rearrangement, sequence reads were collapsed and filtered. For each sample, productive Simpson clonality was calculated as the square root of Simpson's diversity index over productive rearrangements. Imported from immuneACCESS, the table was reduced by TCRdb to in-frame sequences with V and J called. These copies leave out some clones; in studies compared against another copy, an unresolved V gene accounts for under half, and the cause of the remainder is not known. V and J calls plus clone size are reproduced from that table; the DNA served to infer D and trimming. Counted in this sample were 350,000 to 550,000 clones; around 90% of them appeared once. Of the sample, roughly 2% is held by the ten largest clones.

Participants in the prospective study were aged 18 to 89 years, lived in about two dozen United States geographic areas, and enrolled through a virtual design. In the prospective study, participants were assigned to cohorts based on the clinical history participants reported in a screening survey and a study questionnaire. Mobile phlebotomists in the prospective study collected whole blood, serum and a nasopharyngeal or oropharyngeal swab from every participant. Additional blood draws and questionnaires over a roughly two-month period could optionally be provided by prospective study participants. Prospective study blood samples were shipped either frozen or at room temperature before DNA extraction.

Specimen: PBMCs or T cells enriched from blood (not recorded which). The chain couples TRBV5-4 to TRBJ1-2, with the D gene call left open. This TCR was recovered from a woman aged 18-29 years with acute COVID-19. CDR3 protein: CASSLDSGIYGYTF. The DNA is as follows: TGTGCCAGCAGCTTGGATTCCGGGATCTATGGCTACACCTTC. Here the CDR3 is joined to the reference TRBV5-4 and TRBJ1-2 genes, and the full variable domain is: ETGVTQSPTHLIKTRGQQVTLRCSSQSGHNTVSWYQQALGQGPQFIFQYYREEENGRGNFPPRFSGLQFPNYSSELNVNALELDDSALYLCASSLDSGIYGYTFGSGTRLTVV.